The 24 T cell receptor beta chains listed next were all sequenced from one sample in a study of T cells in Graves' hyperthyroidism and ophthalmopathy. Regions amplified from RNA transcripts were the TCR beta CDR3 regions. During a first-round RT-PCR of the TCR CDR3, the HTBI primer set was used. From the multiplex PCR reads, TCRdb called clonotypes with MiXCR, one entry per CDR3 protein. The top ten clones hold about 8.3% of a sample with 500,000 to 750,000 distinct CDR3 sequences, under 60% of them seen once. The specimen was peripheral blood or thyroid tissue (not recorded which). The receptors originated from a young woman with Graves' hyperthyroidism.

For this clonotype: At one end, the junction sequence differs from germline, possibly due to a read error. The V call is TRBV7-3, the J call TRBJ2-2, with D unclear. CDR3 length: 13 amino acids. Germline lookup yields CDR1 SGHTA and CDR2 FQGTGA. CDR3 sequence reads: CATSSQSTGELFF. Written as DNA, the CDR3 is TGTGCCACCAGCTCACAGAGCACCGGGGAGCTGTTTTTT.

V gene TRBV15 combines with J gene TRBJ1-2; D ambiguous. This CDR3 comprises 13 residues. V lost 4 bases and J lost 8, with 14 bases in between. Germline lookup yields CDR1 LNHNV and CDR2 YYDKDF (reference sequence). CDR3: CATSTLLAGGYTF. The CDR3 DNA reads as TGTGCCACCAGCACTCTACTAGCGGGAGGCTACACCTTC.

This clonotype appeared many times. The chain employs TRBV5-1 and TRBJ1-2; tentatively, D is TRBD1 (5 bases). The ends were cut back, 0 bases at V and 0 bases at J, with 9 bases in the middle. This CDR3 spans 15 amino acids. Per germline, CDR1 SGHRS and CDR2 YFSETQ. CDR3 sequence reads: CASSLGGRTNYGYTF. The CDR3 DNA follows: TGCGCCAGCAGCTTGGGGGGGAGGACTAACTATGGCTACACCTTC.

The CDR3 DNA reads as TGCAGTGCCAGGGGCAGGGGAGAAGAGACCCAGTACTTC. Translation gives CSARGRGEETQYF. The gene calls are TRBV20-1 and TRBJ2-5, with TRBD1 as a possible D gene (6 bases). The V and J ends lost 6 bases and 3 bases respectively, with 14 bases between them. The CDR3 is 13 residues long. Germline V gene sequence: CDR1 DFQATT, CDR2 SNEGSKA (reference sequence).

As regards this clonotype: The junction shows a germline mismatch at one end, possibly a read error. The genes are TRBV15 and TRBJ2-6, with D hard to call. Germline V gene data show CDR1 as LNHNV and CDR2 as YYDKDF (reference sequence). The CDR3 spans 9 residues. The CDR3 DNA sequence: TGTGCCACCAGCAGTCCTACTCGGTTC. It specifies CATSSPTRF.

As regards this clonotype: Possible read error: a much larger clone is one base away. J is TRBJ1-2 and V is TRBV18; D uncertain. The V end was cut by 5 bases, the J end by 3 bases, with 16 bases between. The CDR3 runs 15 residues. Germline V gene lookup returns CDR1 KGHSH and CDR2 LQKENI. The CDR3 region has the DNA TGTGCCAGCTCAGAATCAACAGTCTCCGACTATGGCTACACCTTC. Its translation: CASSESTVSDYGYTF.

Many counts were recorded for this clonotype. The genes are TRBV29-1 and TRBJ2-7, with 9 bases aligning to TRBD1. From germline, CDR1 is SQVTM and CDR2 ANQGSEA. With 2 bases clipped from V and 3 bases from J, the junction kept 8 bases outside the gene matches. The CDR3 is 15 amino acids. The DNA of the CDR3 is TGCAGCGTTGAACTCCGGGACAGGGCTAACTACGAGCAGTACTTC. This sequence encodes CSVELRDRANYEQYF.

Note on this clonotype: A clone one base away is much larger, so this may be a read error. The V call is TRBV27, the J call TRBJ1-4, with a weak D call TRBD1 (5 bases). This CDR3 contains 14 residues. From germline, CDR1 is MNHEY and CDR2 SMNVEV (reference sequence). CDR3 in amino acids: CASSRDGLNEKLLF. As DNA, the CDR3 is TGTGCCAGCAGTCGGGACGGCTTAAATGAAAAACTGCTTTTT.

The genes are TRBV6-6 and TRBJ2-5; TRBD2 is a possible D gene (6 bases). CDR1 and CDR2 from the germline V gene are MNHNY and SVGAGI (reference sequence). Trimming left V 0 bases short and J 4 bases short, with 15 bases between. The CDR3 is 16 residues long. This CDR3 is CASSYSLGGAGETQYF. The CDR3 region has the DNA TGTGCCAGCAGTTACTCTCTCGGGGGTGCCGGAGAGACCCAGTACTTC.

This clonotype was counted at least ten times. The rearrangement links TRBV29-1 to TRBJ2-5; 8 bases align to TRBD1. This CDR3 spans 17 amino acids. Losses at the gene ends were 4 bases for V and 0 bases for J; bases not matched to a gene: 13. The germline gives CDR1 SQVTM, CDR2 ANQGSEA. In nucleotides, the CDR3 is TGCAGCGTTGGGGGACAGGCGAAACAAAGGTACCAAGAGACCCAGTACTTC. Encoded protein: CSVGGQAKQRYQETQYF.

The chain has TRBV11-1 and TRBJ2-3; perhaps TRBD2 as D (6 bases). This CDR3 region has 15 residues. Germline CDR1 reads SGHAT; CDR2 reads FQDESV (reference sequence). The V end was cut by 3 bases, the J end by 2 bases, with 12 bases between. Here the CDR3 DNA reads TGTGCCAGCAGCTTGACTAGGCAAGCCACAGATACGCAGTATTTT. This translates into CASSLTRQATDTQYF.

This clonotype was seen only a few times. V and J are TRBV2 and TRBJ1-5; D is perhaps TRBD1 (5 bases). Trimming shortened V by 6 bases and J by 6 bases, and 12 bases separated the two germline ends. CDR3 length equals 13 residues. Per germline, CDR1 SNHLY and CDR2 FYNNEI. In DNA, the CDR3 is TGTGCCAGCAGGAGGGGTTTGACTCAGCCCCAGCATTTT. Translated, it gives CASRRGLTQPQHF.

Here the CDR3 reads CASSYRQGEAFF. The CDR3 DNA reads as TGTGCCAGCAGTTACCGACAGGGGGAGGCTTTCTTT. The chain recombines TRBV7-8 with TRBJ1-1; 9 bases agree with TRBD1. The V gene's germline CDR1 is SGHVS and CDR2 FQNEAQ. V lost 6 bases to trimming and J lost 11 bases; unmatched junction nucleotides: 7. This CDR3 contains 12 residues.

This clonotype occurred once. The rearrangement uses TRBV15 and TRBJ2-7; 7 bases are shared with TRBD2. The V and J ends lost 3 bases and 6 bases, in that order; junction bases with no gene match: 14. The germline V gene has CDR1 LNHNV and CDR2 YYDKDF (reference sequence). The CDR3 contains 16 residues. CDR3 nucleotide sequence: TGTGCCACCAGCAGCCGGCCTGGGGGGGAGTTAGGCGAGCAGTACTTC. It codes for CATSSRPGGELGEQYF.

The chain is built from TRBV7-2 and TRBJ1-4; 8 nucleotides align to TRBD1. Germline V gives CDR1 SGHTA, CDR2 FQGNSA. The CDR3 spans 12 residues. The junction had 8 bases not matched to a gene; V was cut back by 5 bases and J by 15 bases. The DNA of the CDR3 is TGTGCCAGCAGCCCCCAGGGGGCAAGGGTGTTTTTT. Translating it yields CASSPQGARVFF.

CDR3 nucleotides: TGTGCCAGCAGTTACGTCAGGGGGCGAGAGACCCAGTACTTC. Translated, it gives CASSYVRGRETQYF. The chain joins TRBV6-1 to TRBJ2-5, with 8 bases lining up with TRBD1. The CDR3 contains 14 residues. The germline CDR1 and CDR2 sequences are MNHNS and SASEGT. Trimming took 5 bases from V and 4 from J; bases not matched to a gene: 6.

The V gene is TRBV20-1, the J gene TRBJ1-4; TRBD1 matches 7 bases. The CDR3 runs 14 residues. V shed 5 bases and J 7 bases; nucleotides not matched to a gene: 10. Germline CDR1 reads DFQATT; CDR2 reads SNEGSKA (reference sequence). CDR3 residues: CSAPRGGGGEKLFF. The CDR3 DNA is TGCAGTGCTCCCCGCGGAGGGGGCGGTGAAAAACTGTTTTTT.

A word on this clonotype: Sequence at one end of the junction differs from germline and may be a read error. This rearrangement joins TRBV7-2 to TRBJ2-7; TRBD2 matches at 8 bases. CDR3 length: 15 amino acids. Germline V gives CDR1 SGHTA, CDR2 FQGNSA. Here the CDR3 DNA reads TGTGCCAGCAGCCTAAGCGGGAGAGACTCCTGCGAGCAGTACTTC. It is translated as CASSLSGRDSCEQYF.

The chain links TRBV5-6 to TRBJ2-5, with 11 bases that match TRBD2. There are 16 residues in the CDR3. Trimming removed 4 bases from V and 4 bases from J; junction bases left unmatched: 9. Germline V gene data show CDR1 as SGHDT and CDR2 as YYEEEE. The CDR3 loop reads CASSLKTSGRGETQYF. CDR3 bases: TGTGCCAGCAGCCTCAAAACTAGCGGGAGAGGAGAGACCCAGTACTTC.

CDR3 loop: CSASDSAISQETQHF. The CDR3 DNA follows: TGCAGTGCTAGTGACAGCGCGATATCACAAGAGACCCAGCATTTT. V and J are TRBV20-1 and TRBJ1-5, with D possibly being TRBD1 (5 bases). The CDR3 length is 15 residues. Between the trimmed V and J ends, which lost 3 bases and 11 bases, there was a span of 23 bases. Germline V CDR1 and CDR2: DFQATT, SNEGSKA (reference sequence).

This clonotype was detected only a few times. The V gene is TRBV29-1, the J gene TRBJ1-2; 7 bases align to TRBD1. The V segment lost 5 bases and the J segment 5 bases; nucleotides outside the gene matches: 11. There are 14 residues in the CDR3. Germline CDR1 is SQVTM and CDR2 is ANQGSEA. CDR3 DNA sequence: TGCAGCGTTAGGGCAGGGGGTAATGAGTATGGCTACACCTTC. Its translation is CSVRAGGNEYGYTF.

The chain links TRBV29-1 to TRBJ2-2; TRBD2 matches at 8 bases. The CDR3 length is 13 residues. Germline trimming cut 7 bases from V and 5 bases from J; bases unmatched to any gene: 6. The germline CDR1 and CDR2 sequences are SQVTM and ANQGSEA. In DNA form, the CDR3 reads TGCAGCGGACAGCGGGAGAATACCGGGGAGCTGTTTTTT. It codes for CSGQRENTGELFF.

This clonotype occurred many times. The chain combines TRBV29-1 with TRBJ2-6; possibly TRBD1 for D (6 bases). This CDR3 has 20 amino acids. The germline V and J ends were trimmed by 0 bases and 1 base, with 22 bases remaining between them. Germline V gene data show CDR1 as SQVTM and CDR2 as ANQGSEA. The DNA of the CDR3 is TGCAGCGTTGAAGATCGGGACAAGGGGACCACCGCTTCTGGGGCCAACGTCCTGACTTTC. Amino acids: CSVEDRDKGTTASGANVLTF.

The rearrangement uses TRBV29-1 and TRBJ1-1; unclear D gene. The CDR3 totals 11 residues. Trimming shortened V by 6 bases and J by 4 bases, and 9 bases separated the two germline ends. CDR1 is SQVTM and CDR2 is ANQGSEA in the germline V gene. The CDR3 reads CSVEPSTEAFF. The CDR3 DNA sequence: TGCAGCGTAGAGCCAAGCACTGAAGCTTTCTTT.